The 8 T cell receptor beta chains presented below share a single source sample, sequenced in a study of blood T cell repertoires in COVID-19. Sequencing was performed with immunoSEQ multiplex PCR; in TCRdb, only in-frame clones are kept and a portion is missing. This sample has approximately 63,000 clones; 75% to 90% occur once, and the top ten carry about 18%. The sample consisted of peripheral blood. All receptors come from an older woman with COVID-19, enrolled during active disease.

The count of this clone is one. The chain is built from TRBV7-3 and TRBJ2-2; 15 bases agree with TRBD2. The CDR3 sequence is 16 residues long. The ends lost 4 bases at V and 7 bases at J; junction bases unmatched: 4. CDR1 SGHTA and CDR2 FQGTGA come from the germline V gene. The CDR3 nucleotides are TGTGCCAGCAGCTCGGGACTAGCGGGAGGTCTCGGGGAGCTGTTTTTT. Translation gives CASSSGLAGGLGELFF.

The chain is built from TRBV3-1 (or the pseudogene TRBV3-2) and TRBJ2-1, with TRBD1 as a possible D gene (5 bases). The CDR3 runs to 14 residues. Germline CDR1 reads LGHDT; CDR2 reads YNNKEL (reference sequence). Trimming removed 1 base at V and 7 bases at J, with 11 bases between. The CDR3 DNA reads as TGTGCCAGCAGCCAAGTCAGGGTCGGGAATGAGCAGTTCTTC. It translates to CASSQVRVGNEQFF.

The V and J genes are TRBV7-2 and TRBJ1-1; D perhaps matches TRBD1 (5 bases). The CDR3 contains 17 residues. CDR1 and CDR2 from the germline V gene are SGHTA and FQGNSA. V was cut by 2 bases and J by 6 bases, with 22 bases left in between. The CDR3: CASSLSDLREGKAEAFF. In DNA form, the CDR3 reads TGTGCCAGCAGCTTAAGCGATCTCAGGGAAGGTAAGGCTGAAGCTTTCTTT.

The genes are TRBV5-1 and TRBJ2-7; unclear D gene. The CDR3 runs 14 residues. V was clipped by 4 bases and J by 1 base, with 12 bases between them. Germline V gene data show CDR1 as SGHRS and CDR2 as YFSETQ. CDR3 region: CASSRTRGSYEQYF. The CDR3, as DNA: TGCGCCAGCAGCCGCACGCGAGGATCCTACGAGCAGTACTTC.

V usage is TRBV9 and J usage is TRBJ1-2, with D possibly being TRBD1 (6 bases). Germline V CDR1 and CDR2: SGDLS, YYNGEE. V shed 4 bases and J shed 7 bases, with 17 bases lying between them. The CDR3 runs 14 residues. CDR3 region: CASSLKQGRVGYTF. CDR3 sequence (DNA): TGTGCCAGCAGCCTCAAACAGGGACGTGTTGGCTACACCTTC. The full variable domain, rest sourced from reference TRBV9 and TRBJ1-2, is DSGVTQTPKHLITATGQRVTLRCSPRSGDLSVYWYQQSLDQGLQFLIQYYNGEERAKGNILERFSAQQFPDLHSELNLSSLELGDSALYFCASSLKQGRVGYTFGSGTRLTVV.

The chain combines TRBV7-2 with TRBJ2-1, with 10 bases lining up with TRBD2. Germline V gene lookup returns CDR1 SGHTA and CDR2 FQGNSA. Trimming cost V 0 bases and J 3 bases; bases outside gene matches: 2. CDR3 length: 16 residues. In DNA form, the CDR3 reads TGTGCCAGCAGCTTAGCCGTAGCGGGAGGCTACAATGAGCAGTTCTTC. Residues: CASSLAVAGGYNEQFF.

The CDR3 region has the DNA TGTGCCAGCAGTTTAGCGACAGGGCAGCAGTACTTC. Residues: CASSLATGQQYF. The chain couples TRBV12-3 or TRBV12-4 to TRBJ2-7, with TRBD1 matching over 7 bases. The V and J ends lost 0 bases and 8 bases, in that order; junction bases with no gene match: 1. The CDR3 has 12 residues.

CDR3 sequence: CASSRGRAGNDEQYF. In DNA form, the CDR3 reads TGTGCCAGCAGCCGAGGCCGGGCGGGAAACGACGAGCAGTACTTC. The chain links TRBV14 to TRBJ2-7; maybe TRBD2 (6 bases). The germline V gene has CDR1 SGHDN and CDR2 FVKESK. Trimming left V 4 bases short and J 5 bases short, with 18 bases between. The CDR3 totals 15 residues.